The next 23 T cell receptor beta chains were all read from a single sample in a study of cytomegalovirus exposure and HLA in healthy donors. PCR was performed using 60 Vbeta and 13 Jbeta primers. Some clones are missing from TCRdb's copy, which holds only in-frame ones; the method was immunoSEQ multiplex PCR. Of approximately 110,000 clones listed, around 64% are singletons. The sequencing input was PBMCs. The receptor source for this set is a woman in her twenties or thirties in good health and CMV-seronegative.

Regarding this clone: This specimen includes other DNA sequences encoding the same CDR3. V usage is TRBV4-3 and J usage is TRBJ2-7, with 7 bases lining up with TRBD1. The germline V gene encodes CDR1 LGHNA and CDR2 YSLEER. The J segment lost 3 bases and the V segment lost 3 bases, leaving 5 bases of the junction unmatched. CDR3 length equals 14 residues. The CDR3: CASSQTGIGYEQYF. For the CDR3, the DNA is TGCGCCAGCAGCCAGACAGGGATCGGCTACGAGCAGTACTTC.

J is TRBJ1-4 and V is TRBV19; 7 bases match TRBD1. The CDR3 length is 14 residues. V lost 4 bases, J lost 7 bases, and 6 bases stayed unmatched. Germline values: CDR1 LNHDA, CDR2 SQIVND (reference sequence). CDR3 residues: CASSKTGTPEKLFF. The CDR3 DNA follows: TGTGCCAGTAGTAAGACAGGGACACCTGAAAAACTGTTTTTT.

This chain uses TRBV5-1 with TRBJ2-7; possible D gene TRBD2, 6 bases. CDR1 SGHRS and CDR2 YFSETQ come from the germline V gene. V gave up 1 base and J gave up 6 bases, with 17 bases separating them. This CDR3 contains 15 residues. Here the CDR3 reads CASSLPRGDLSEQYF. CDR3 coding DNA: TGCGCCAGCAGCTTGCCGCGGGGCGATCTATCCGAGCAGTACTTC. Drawing the rest from reference TRBV5-1 and TRBJ2-7, the complete variable domain is KAGVTQTPRYLIKTRGQQVTLSCSPISGHRSVSWYQQTPGQGLQFLFEYFSETQRNKGNFPGRFSGRQFSNSRSEMNVSTLELGDSALYLCASSLPRGDLSEQYFGPGTRLTVT.

This sequence joins TRBV7-2 and TRBJ1-2; 9 bases align to TRBD1. This CDR3 is 17 amino acids long. Trimming took 1 base from V and 4 from J; bases not matched to a gene: 10. In germline, CDR1 is SGHTA, CDR2 FQGNSA. The CDR3 coding sequence is TGTGCCAGCAGCTTAGTTACCCCGGGACAGGGAGGCTATGGCTACACCTTC. It is translated as CASSLVTPGQGGYGYTF.

The chain employs TRBV27 and TRBJ2-7; TRBD1 aligns across 9 bases. Per germline, CDR1 MNHEY and CDR2 SMNVEV (reference sequence). The CDR3 covers 15 residues. After removal of 6 bases from V and 4 bases from J, the junction contained 10 bases not matched to a gene. In nucleotides, the CDR3 is TGTGCCAGCAGGGGCCTGGGACAGGGCTCGTACGAGCAGTACTTC. Translating gives CASRGLGQGSYEQYF.

The chain employs TRBV7-2 and TRBJ2-3, with a tentative D call TRBD2 (6 bases). V shed 1 base and J shed 6 bases, with 11 bases lying between them. CDR1 and CDR2 (germline): SGHTA, FQGNSA. The CDR3 contains 14 residues. CDR3 region: CASSLVTSSDTQYF. CDR3 DNA sequence: TGTGCCAGCAGCTTAGTTACTAGCTCCGATACGCAGTATTTT.

This rearrangement joins TRBV18 to TRBJ2-7; 9 positions match TRBD2. Per the germline V gene, CDR1 is KGHSH and CDR2 is LQKENI. The CDR3 is 15 amino acids. V lost 4 bases, J lost 3 bases, and 7 bases stayed unmatched. The CDR3, as DNA: TGTGCCAGCTCACAACTAGCGGGCAATTTCTACGAGCAGTACTTC. Its translation: CASSQLAGNFYEQYF.

The CDR3 DNA is TGTGCCAGCAGCACCTACGCAGATACGCAGTATTTT. This encodes CASSTYADTQYF. J is TRBJ2-3 and V is TRBV7-2; no clear D. The V and J ends lost 5 bases and 4 bases respectively, with 7 bases between them. The length of the CDR3 is 12 residues. Germline loops: CDR1 SGHTA, CDR2 FQGNSA.

The chain combines TRBV2 with TRBJ2-7, with 10 bases fitting TRBD2. The CDR3 is 16 residues long. V lost 3 bases and J lost 0; bases outside the gene matches: 5. Germline CDR1 reads SNHLY; CDR2 reads FYNNEI. CDR3 amino acids: CASSDSGRESSYEQYF. CDR3 DNA: TGTGCCAGCAGTGACAGCGGGAGGGAAAGCTCCTACGAGCAGTACTTC. The entire variable domain, with the rest obtained from reference TRBV2 and TRBJ2-7, is as follows: EPEVTQTPSHQVTQMGQEVILRCVPISNHLYFYWYRQILGQKVEFLVSFYNNEISEKSEIFDDQFSVERPDGSNFTLKIRSTKLEDSAMYFCASSDSGRESSYEQYFGPGTRLTVT.

V gene TRBV5-1 combines with J gene TRBJ2-2; TRBD2 is a possible D gene (6 bases). This CDR3 region has 15 residues. The germline V and J ends were trimmed by 5 bases and 5 bases, with 16 bases remaining between them. Germline loops: CDR1 SGHRS, CDR2 YFSETQ. The chain's CDR3 is CASSHGRAGTGELFF. CDR3 in DNA: TGCGCCAGCAGTCACGGACGCGCGGGGACCGGGGAGCTGTTTTTT.

A few counts support this clone. This chain connects TRBV19 to TRBJ1-1, with TRBD1 identical over 9 bases. Germline CDR1 and CDR2: LNHDA and SQIVND (reference sequence). Trimming cost V 7 bases and J 6 bases; bases outside gene matches: 6. The CDR3 is made up of 13 amino acids. The CDR3 DNA reads TGTGCCAGTATTCCGGGACAGGGCCCTGAAGCTTTCTTT. It codes for CASIPGQGPEAFF.

This chain uses TRBV27 with TRBJ1-5; the match to TRBD1 covers 8 bases. J lost 9 bases, V lost 0 bases, and 7 bases had no gene match. The CDR3 covers 15 residues. Germline V gives CDR1 MNHEY, CDR2 SMNVEV (reference sequence). In DNA, the CDR3 is TGTGCCAGCAGTTTATCCGGACAGGGAATTGGGCCCCAGCATTTT. Protein: CASSLSGQGIGPQHF.

V is TRBV19 and J is TRBJ1-1; 10 nucleotides match TRBD1. This CDR3 contains 20 residues. Germline-derived CDR1 and CDR2 are LNHDA and SQIVND (reference sequence). The junction had 17 bases not matched to a gene; V was cut back by 3 bases and J by 1 base. The CDR3 region has the DNA TGTGCCAGTAGTATTGGGTATCTTATCCCGGACAGGGGGAAGAACACTGAAGCTTTCTTT. It encodes CASSIGYLIPDRGKNTEAFF.

The chain couples TRBV19 to TRBJ1-5; no clear D gene. Germline CDR1 is LNHDA and CDR2 is SQIVND (reference sequence). This CDR3 region has 12 residues. Trimming took off 8 bases at V and 7 bases at J, with 12 bases between the two ends. The CDR3 loop reads CASLWGGQPQHF. Here the CDR3 DNA reads TGTGCCAGTCTGTGGGGAGGGCAGCCCCAGCATTTT.

This chain connects TRBV28 to TRBJ2-7; the match to TRBD2 covers 8 bases. Germline loops: CDR1 MDHEN, CDR2 SYDVKM. Unmatched junction bases numbered 11, after V lost 8 bases and J lost 2 bases. The CDR3 runs 15 residues. CDR3 amino acids: CASSPGGVAAYEQYF. In DNA form, the CDR3 reads TGTGCCAGCTCACCGGGGGGGGTAGCGGCCTACGAGCAGTACTTC.

The V and J genes are TRBV10-1 and TRBJ2-2; D is unclear. Germline assignment: CDR1 WNHNN and CDR2 SYGVQD (reference sequence). V lost 3 bases, J lost 7 bases, and 6 bases lay in between. The CDR3 is 12 residues long. CDR3 loop: CASSERVGELFF. In DNA, the CDR3 is TGCGCCAGCAGTGAACGAGTCGGGGAGCTGTTTTTT.

The V gene is TRBV6-5, the J gene TRBJ2-1; 7 nucleotides agree with TRBD2. The CDR3 spans 15 residues. J lost 5 bases, V lost 5 bases, and 9 bases had no gene match. Germline CDR1 is MNHEY and CDR2 is SVGAGI. This CDR3 reads CASSMLAGPDNEQFF. Written as DNA, the CDR3 is TGTGCCAGCAGTATGTTAGCGGGCCCAGACAATGAGCAGTTCTTC.

This clone was found a few times. The gene calls are TRBV10-3 and TRBJ2-5; D is possibly TRBD2 (6 bases). The V gene's germline CDR1 is ENHRY and CDR2 SYGVKD. V lost 4 bases and J 5 bases, leaving 11 bases between the germline ends. The CDR3 length is 13 residues. Here the CDR3 DNA reads TGTGCCATCAGTGGAGCGGGCGGGGAGACCCAGTACTTC. The encoded protein is CAISGAGGETQYF.

V usage is TRBV7-6 and J usage is TRBJ2-1; 8 bases are a match to TRBD2. The V and J ends lost 2 bases and 5 bases, in that order; junction bases with no gene match: 14. The V gene's germline CDR1 is SGHVS and CDR2 FNYEAQ. The CDR3 totals 18 residues. The CDR3 sequence is CASSLIPPGSGSNNEQFF. The CDR3 coding sequence is TGTGCCAGCAGCTTAATCCCCCCGGGAAGCGGGAGTAACAATGAGCAGTTCTTC. Full variable domain (missing parts from reference TRBV7-6 and TRBJ2-1): GAGVSQSPRYKVTKRGQDVALRCDPISGHVSLYWYRQALGQGPEFLTYFNYEAQQDKSGLPNDRFSAERPEGSISTLTIQRTEQRDSAMYRCASSLIPPGSGSNNEQFFGPGTRLTVL.

This clone was counted a few times. The gene calls are TRBV28 and TRBJ2-3; 14 bases fit TRBD2. Trimming took 6 bases from V and 6 from J; bases not matched to a gene: 11. This CDR3 has 17 residues. Germline V gives CDR1 MDHEN, CDR2 SYDVKM. Here the CDR3 reads CASRRGLAGVFSDTQYF. The CDR3 DNA sequence: TGTGCCAGCAGACGGGGACTAGCGGGAGTCTTTTCGGATACGCAGTATTTT.

The V and J genes are TRBV10-3 and TRBJ2-7; 8 bases line up with TRBD2. CDR1 is ENHRY and CDR2 is SYGVKD in the germline V gene. V trimming: 2 bases; J trimming: 0 bases; junction bases outside the gene matches: 6. The CDR3 loop spans 16 amino acids. CDR3 in amino acids: CAISETKRESSYEQYF. CDR3 in DNA: TGTGCCATCAGTGAGACCAAGCGGGAGAGCTCCTACGAGCAGTACTTC.

This clone appeared a few times. The chain employs TRBV7-9 and TRBJ2-6; D might be TRBD1 (7 bases). CDR3 length equals 17 residues. Germline CDR1 reads SEHNR; CDR2 reads FQNEAQ (reference sequence). Trimming took 4 bases from V and 0 from J, leaving 13 bases between them. The DNA of the CDR3 is TGTGCCAGCAGCTCCAGGGGGGTTAGCTCTGGGGCCAACGTCCTGACTTTC. Protein: CASSSRGVSSGANVLTF. Full variable domain (remainder filled in from reference TRBV7-9 and TRBJ2-6): DTGVSQNPRHKITKRGQNVTFRCDPISEHNRLYWYRQTLGQGPEFLTYFQNEAQLEKSRLLSDRFSAERPKGSFSTLEIQRTEQGDSAMYLCASSSRGVSSGANVLTFGAGSRLTVL.

The rearrangement links TRBV28 to TRBJ2-7; 8 nucleotides match TRBD1. CDR1 is MDHEN and CDR2 is SYDVKM in the germline V gene. With V trimmed by 4 bases and J by 5 bases, 16 bases remained unmatched. The CDR3 length is 17 residues. The CDR3 DNA reads TGTGCCAGCAGTTCGGTCTTATCGGACAGGGTAATCAACGAGCAGTACTTC. Amino acid sequence: CASSSVLSDRVINEQYF.